Listed below are T cell receptor beta chains from one sample, sequenced in a study of CXCR3-negative and CXCR3-positive naive CD8 T cells. TCRdb re-called the 5' RACE reads, yielding one record per CDR3 amino acid sequence without DNA. The sample holds over 70,000 distinct CDR3 sequences. Material for sequencing was naive CXCR3- CD8+ T cells from blood. The receptors originated from a human donor in good health. Some clones in this sample may be carry-over from other donors' samples. CDR3s include the opening cysteine and the closing phenylalanine or tryptophan.

CDR3 protein	V gene	CDR3 length	J gene
CSARPLAGGPNEQFF	TRBV20-1	15	TRBJ2-1
CASSFAVNTGELFF	TRBV10-2	14	TRBJ2-2
CASSVDDAAEAFF	TRBV9	13	TRBJ1-1
CASSHGTDSAYEQYF	TRBV7-6	15	TRBJ2-7
CASSEQGAAEAFF	TRBV10-1	13	TRBJ1-1
CASSQESLQQETQYF	TRBV3-1	15	TRBJ2-5
CASSLLAGDSYNEQFF	TRBV4-1	16	TRBJ2-1
CASSDPGGRTGELFF	TRBV2	15	TRBJ2-2
CASSQDVGSQETQYF	TRBV4-3	15	TRBJ2-5
CASSPRGGAGNQPQHF	TRBV6-2/TRBV6-3	16	TRBJ1-5
CSVVDPTYEQYF	TRBV29-1	12	TRBJ2-7
CSAESMGTEAFF	TRBV29-1	12	TRBJ1-1
CASSPIGTEHEQYF	TRBV7-6	14	TRBJ2-7
CASSYSFPGQGADTQYF	TRBV6-5	17	TRBJ2-3
CSARDLDRGHYEQYF	TRBV20-1	15	TRBJ2-7
CASRPQVHEQYF	TRBV23-1	12	TRBJ2-7
CASSQDRTGLYNEQFF	TRBV3-1	16	TRBJ2-1
CASSSAPRDTIYF	TRBV5-1	13	TRBJ1-3
CSVSLRDTTDTQYF	TRBV29-1	14	TRBJ2-3
CASTSSMGNSPLHF	TRBV12-3/TRBV12-4	14	TRBJ1-6
CASSIETGGIPEQYF	TRBV5-1	15	TRBJ2-7
CASSQAEGGRYEQYF	TRBV4-1	15	TRBJ2-7
CASSPGDTGELFF	TRBV14	13	TRBJ2-2
CASSLGYATEAFF	TRBV7-8	13	TRBJ1-1
CASSEASGSYEQYF	TRBV2	14	TRBJ2-7
CASSLDREFTDTQYF	TRBV2	15	TRBJ2-3
CASSFGTGAGLYGYTF	TRBV7-9	16	TRBJ1-2
CASRGQVAYEQYF	TRBV27	13	TRBJ2-7
CASSPDEEVAYEQYF	TRBV6-5	15	TRBJ2-7
CASSSLMAGGGDEKLFF	TRBV7-9	17	TRBJ1-4
CSVEEDPGYTF	TRBV29-1	11	TRBJ1-2